What follows are 31 T cell receptor beta chains derived from one specimen sequenced in a study of blood T cell repertoires in COVID-19. Assay: immunoSEQ multiplex PCR; the TCRdb copy retains only in-frame clones and omits some. Among 200,000 or so clones listed, about 85% were seen once. The sequencing sample was made of peripheral blood. These receptors all come from a person between 70 and 80 years old with COVID-19, enrolled during active disease.

V gene TRBV19 combines with J gene TRBJ1-5; D is perhaps TRBD1 (5 bases). The V gene lost 3 bases and the J gene lost 6 bases, with 18 bases spanning the gap. The CDR3 length is 16 residues. Germline values: CDR1 LNHDA, CDR2 SQIVND (reference sequence). The CDR3 here is CASSIRQQVIGQPQHF. CDR3 bases: TGTGCCAGTAGTATTAGGCAACAGGTTATAGGTCAGCCCCAGCATTTT. Together with reference TRBV19 and TRBJ1-5, the CDR3 gives the full variable domain: DGGITQSPKYLFRKEGQNVTLSCEQNLNHDAMYWYRQDPGQGLRLIYYSQIVNDFQKGDIAEGYSVSREKKESFPLTVTSAQKNPTAFYLCASSIRQQVIGQPQHFGDGTRLSIL.

This sequence joins TRBV28 and TRBJ2-7; 7 positions match TRBD1. V lost 7 bases to trimming and J lost 0 bases; unmatched junction nucleotides: 9. Germline V gives CDR1 MDHEN, CDR2 SYDVKM. The length of the CDR3 is 15 residues. CDR3 sequence: CASIPRSGGSYEQYF. CDR3 nucleotides: TGTGCCAGCATCCCCCGGTCAGGGGGCTCCTACGAGCAGTACTTC.

This CDR3 reads CASSSYTRHTDTQYF. In nucleotides, the CDR3 is TGTGCCAGCAGCTCCTACACCCGACACACAGATACGCAGTATTTT. V and J are TRBV7-8 and TRBJ2-3; D unclear. CDR1 is SGHVS and CDR2 is FQNEAQ in the germline V gene. This CDR3 contains 15 residues. The V end was cut by 4 bases, the J end by 2 bases, with 13 bases between.

This clone was detected only a few times. The J gene is TRBJ1-2, the V gene TRBV27, with D possibly being TRBD1 (5 bases). Per the germline V gene, CDR1 is MNHEY and CDR2 is SMNVEV (reference sequence). The CDR3 length is 13 residues. V lost 4 bases and J 4 bases, leaving 10 bases between the germline ends. The chain's CDR3 is CASSSDSLYGYTF. DNA of the CDR3: TGTGCCAGCAGTTCTGACAGTCTCTATGGCTACACCTTC.

The chain couples TRBV5-5 to TRBJ2-1; 9 bases match TRBD2. V lost 2 bases to trimming and J lost 0 bases; unmatched junction nucleotides: 12. Germline lookup yields CDR1 SGHKS and CDR2 YYEKEE (reference sequence). The CDR3 extends over 19 amino acids. The CDR3 loop reads CASSFRTSGWSPSYNEQFF. CDR3 nucleotides: TGTGCCAGCAGCTTTCGAACTAGCGGGTGGTCGCCCTCCTACAATGAGCAGTTCTTC.

This clone is a singleton in its sample. This chain connects TRBV11-2 to TRBJ2-7; 10 nucleotides line up with TRBD2. V gave up 3 bases and J gave up 5 bases; unmatched junction bases: 4. CDR1 and CDR2 from the germline V gene are SGHAT and FQNNGV. There are 14 residues in the CDR3. CDR3 loop: CASSFYSGRNEQYF. For the CDR3, the DNA is TGTGCCAGCAGCTTTTATAGCGGGAGGAACGAGCAGTACTTC.

This clone has a single count. The CDR3 DNA is TGCGCCAGCAGCCAAGATTATCGTGTGGCCGAATATGGCTACACCTTC. Protein product: CASSQDYRVAEYGYTF. The chain has TRBV4-3 and TRBJ1-2, with no clear D. In germline, CDR1 is LGHNA, CDR2 YSLEER. The CDR3 loop spans 16 amino acids. The V end lost 0 bases, the J end lost 5 bases, and 16 bases lay between the germline ends.

The rearrangement uses TRBV4-1 and TRBJ2-7; 7 bases align to TRBD1. With V trimmed by 0 bases and J by 3 bases, 5 bases remained unmatched. CDR1 and CDR2 from the germline V gene are MGHRA and YSYEKL. The CDR3 is 15 amino acids. CDR3 sequence reads: CASSQEGTVNYEQYF. DNA of the CDR3: TGCGCCAGCAGCCAAGAAGGGACAGTCAACTACGAGCAGTACTTC.

The V gene is TRBV19, the J gene TRBJ2-1, with D possibly being TRBD2 (5 bases). The CDR3 consists of 16 residues. V lost 8 bases and J lost 0, with 17 bases in between. The germline gives CDR1 LNHDA, CDR2 SQIVND (reference sequence). The DNA of the CDR3 is TGTGCCAGTGGAAAGGACTCGCCGCTCTCCTACAATGAGCAGTTCTTC. Its protein product is CASGKDSPLSYNEQFF.

V usage is TRBV27 and J usage is TRBJ1-1; no clear D. V gave up 2 bases and J gave up 8 bases, with 6 bases separating them. The germline gives CDR1 MNHEY, CDR2 SMNVEV (reference sequence). This CDR3 is built from 11 residues. The CDR3 is CASSLGGEAFF. The CDR3 DNA reads as TGTGCCAGCAGTTTAGGAGGAGAAGCTTTCTTT.

The chain employs TRBV19 and TRBJ1-5; a weak D match, TRBD1 (6 bases). Trimming cost V 3 bases and J 7 bases, with 19 bases left between them. This CDR3 has 16 amino acids. The V gene's germline CDR1 is LNHDA and CDR2 SQIVND (reference sequence). The CDR3 region is CASSILTGTRGQPQHF. The CDR3 DNA reads TGTGCCAGTAGTATCCTGACCGGGACAAGAGGGCAGCCCCAGCATTTT.

This chain connects TRBV6-2 or TRBV6-3 to TRBJ2-7; 9 positions agree with TRBD2. The V gene end was trimmed by 6 bases and the J gene end by 9 bases; junction bases not matched to a gene: 15. Germline V gene lookup returns CDR1 MNHEY and CDR2 SVGEGT. This CDR3 contains 15 residues. The CDR3 loop is CASSRSGGRARGQYF. The CDR3 nucleotides read TGTGCCAGCAGCCGCTCGGGCGGGAGGGCCCGGGGGCAGTACTTC.

V gene TRBV15 combines with J gene TRBJ1-3; no clear D gene. Germline V gene lookup returns CDR1 LNHNV and CDR2 YYDKDF (reference sequence). The V and J ends lost 0 bases and 3 bases respectively, with 12 bases between them. The CDR3 has 16 residues. The CDR3 nucleotides are TGTGCCACCAGCAGAGATAAGGGAGGAGATGGAAACACCATATATTTT. It translates to CATSRDKGGDGNTIYF.

The V call is TRBV27, the J call TRBJ1-1; TRBD1 is a possible D gene (6 bases). CDR3 length equals 13 residues. The V gene's germline CDR1 is MNHEY and CDR2 SMNVEV (reference sequence). Trimming took 5 bases from V and 1 from J, leaving 8 bases between them. CDR3 sequence (DNA): TGTGCCAGCAGTAAACAGGGGAACACTGAAGCTTTCTTT. It is translated as CASSKQGNTEAFF.

This clone was seen just once. V gene TRBV5-4 combines with J gene TRBJ1-1; 8 nucleotides match TRBD1. V shed 0 bases and J 9 bases; nucleotides not matched to a gene: 7. This CDR3 has 14 residues. Germline assignment: CDR1 SGHNT and CDR2 YYREEE (reference sequence). This CDR3 is CASSLAGDRLKAFF. In DNA, the CDR3 is TGTGCCAGCAGCTTGGCGGGGGACAGGTTGAAAGCTTTCTTT. Complete variable domain (other parts from reference TRBV5-4 and TRBJ1-1): ETGVTQSPTHLIKTRGQQVTLRCSSQSGHNTVSWYQQALGQGPQFIFQYYREEENGRGNFPPRFSGLQFPNYSSELNVNALELDDSALYLCASSLAGDRLKAFFGQGTRLTVV.

The J gene is TRBJ1-6, the V gene TRBV9; D remains unclear. This CDR3 is 15 amino acids long. Trimming removed 1 base at V and 5 bases at J, with 10 bases between. Looked up from germline, CDR1 is SGDLS and CDR2 is YYNGEE. The DNA of the CDR3 is TGTGCCAGCAGCGTAACGGGGAATAATAATTCACCCCTCCACTTT. Amino acid sequence: CASSVTGNNNSPLHF. The whole variable domain, remainder taken from reference TRBV9 and TRBJ1-6, is DSGVTQTPKHLITATGQRVTLRCSPRSGDLSVYWYQQSLDQGLQFLIQYYNGEERAKGNILERFSAQQFPDLHSELNLSSLELGDSALYFCASSVTGNNNSPLHFGNGTRLTVT.

This clone was seen a single time. The chain links TRBV11-2 to TRBJ1-6; D remains ambiguous. The germline V and J ends were trimmed by 5 bases and 5 bases, with 10 bases remaining between them. The CDR3 loop spans 14 amino acids. Germline V gives CDR1 SGHAT, CDR2 FQNNGV. The CDR3 loop reads CASSPAGNNSPLHF. CDR3 DNA sequence: TGTGCCAGCAGCCCCGCCGGTAATAATTCACCCCTCCACTTT.

Of note for this clone: Other DNA variants within this sample encode the same CDR3. The chain recombines TRBV7-2 with TRBJ1-1; no clear D gene. V was trimmed by 0 bases and J by 1 base, leaving 6 bases between them. The germline V gene has CDR1 SGHTA and CDR2 FQGNSA. The CDR3 runs 14 residues. CDR3 region: CASSLAAGNTEAFF. DNA for the CDR3: TGTGCCAGCAGCTTAGCGGCGGGGAACACTGAAGCTTTCTTT.

The chain links TRBV12-3 or TRBV12-4 to TRBJ1-1; 7 bases are a match to TRBD1. J lost 6 bases, V lost 5 bases, and 6 bases had no gene match. The CDR3 is 13 residues long. The CDR3 reads CASSRDRVAEAFF. CDR3 coding DNA: TGTGCCAGCAGTCGAGACAGGGTTGCTGAAGCTTTCTTT.

Of note for this clone: Other DNA sequences in this sample translate to the same CDR3. The chain's CDR3 is CASSSSTDTQYF. CDR3 DNA sequence: TGTGCCAGCTCATCGAGCACAGATACGCAGTATTTT. V and J are TRBV18 and TRBJ2-3; D remains ambiguous. Germline CDR1 is KGHSH and CDR2 is LQKENI. The V end was cut by 5 bases, the J end by 0 bases, with 3 bases between. This CDR3 has 12 residues.

The chain links TRBV19 to TRBJ1-2; D possibly corresponds to TRBD1 (6 bases). The CDR3 runs to 15 residues. V was pared by 9 bases and J by 4 bases, with 21 bases between. CDR1 is LNHDA, CDR2 SQIVND, per germline (reference sequence). CDR3 amino acids: CASRDTTGNPYGYTF. CDR3 DNA: TGTGCCAGCCGCGACACCACAGGGAACCCCTATGGCTACACCTTC.

A few counts support this clone. The V call is TRBV10-3, the J call TRBJ1-1; D not certain. V dropped 7 bases and J dropped 3 bases, with 12 bases sitting between them. The CDR3 runs to 13 residues. Germline V CDR1 and CDR2: ENHRY, SYGVKD. CDR3 residues: CAITPGGDTEAFF. The CDR3 coding sequence is TGTGCCATCACCCCCGGCGGTGACACTGAAGCTTTCTTT.

The chain has TRBV29-1 and TRBJ2-3; 7 nucleotides line up with TRBD1. The CDR3 has 11 amino acids. Per germline, CDR1 SQVTM and CDR2 ANQGSEA. J gave up 7 bases and V 7 bases, and 5 bases lay outside the gene matches. The CDR3 region has the DNA TGCAGCGCCGACAGGGCGAATACGCAGTATTTT. Amino acid sequence: CSADRANTQYF.

V gene TRBV6-5 combines with J gene TRBJ2-3, with 7 bases identical to TRBD2. Losses at the gene ends were 8 bases for V and 5 bases for J; bases not matched to a gene: 13. Per the germline V gene, CDR1 is MNHEY and CDR2 is SVGAGI. The CDR3 runs to 15 residues. The CDR3 protein is CASLAPGGERDTQYF. The CDR3 DNA follows: TGTGCCAGCCTCGCACCGGGAGGCGAACGAGATACGCAGTATTTT.

The chain joins TRBV18 to TRBJ2-7; D perhaps matches TRBD2 (6 bases). Looked up from germline, CDR1 is KGHSH and CDR2 is LQKENI. The CDR3 length is 15 residues. Trimming removed 3 bases at V and 0 bases at J, with 12 bases between. The CDR3 nucleotides read TGTGCCAGCTCACCTCAGACTAGGAGCTCCTACGAGCAGTACTTC. This sequence encodes CASSPQTRSSYEQYF.

This chain connects TRBV9 to TRBJ1-3; D gene uncertain. Trimming cost V 3 bases and J 2 bases, with 15 bases left between them. The V gene's germline CDR1 is SGDLS and CDR2 YYNGEE. CDR3 length: 16 amino acids. Written as DNA, the CDR3 is TGTGCCAGCAGCGCCACGAGGGTACTTGCTGGAAACACCATATATTTT. This sequence encodes CASSATRVLAGNTIYF.

The V call is TRBV30, the J call TRBJ2-3, with 8 bases identical to TRBD2. The CDR3 is 15 residues long. The germline CDR1 and CDR2 sequences are GTSNPN and SVGIG (reference sequence). With V trimmed by 3 bases and J by 3 bases, 8 bases remained unmatched. The CDR3 loop is CAWSPISGTTDTQYF. CDR3 in DNA: TGTGCCTGGAGCCCCATTAGCGGGACTACAGATACGCAGTATTTT.

The rearrangement joins TRBV19 to TRBJ1-1; 10 bases line up with TRBD1. Trimming took 10 bases from V and 4 from J; bases not matched to a gene: 15. CDR3 size: 16 residues. Germline V lookup: CDR1 LNHDA, CDR2 SQIVND (reference sequence). The CDR3 here is CATLEGPGQGSTEAFF. The DNA for the CDR3 is TGTGCCACTCTAGAGGGGCCGGGACAGGGGAGCACTGAAGCTTTCTTT.

The table lists this clone with a few counts. The V and J genes are TRBV19 and TRBJ2-7; D possibly corresponds to TRBD2 (6 bases). Trimming removed 3 bases at V and 7 bases at J, with 16 bases between. CDR1 is LNHDA, CDR2 SQIVND, per germline (reference sequence). The CDR3 contains 14 residues. DNA for the CDR3: TGTGCCAGTAGTATTGCGGGGTTTGAGGGGGAGCAGTACTTC. This translates into CASSIAGFEGEQYF.

J is TRBJ2-6 and V is TRBV6-2 or TRBV6-3; 8 bases fit TRBD1. V was clipped by 1 base and J by 0 bases; unmatched bases: 11. From germline, CDR1 is MNHEY and CDR2 SVGEGT. The CDR3 covers 20 residues. The CDR3 spells CASSYLSGGSRHSGANVLTF. CDR3 sequence (DNA): TGTGCCAGCAGTTACTTATCAGGGGGCTCTAGACACTCTGGGGCCAACGTCCTGACTTTC.

The V gene is TRBV7-9, the J gene TRBJ1-1, with 9 bases lining up with TRBD1. The germline V gene encodes CDR1 SEHNR and CDR2 FQNEAQ (reference sequence). The CDR3 extends over 13 amino acids. V trimming: 4 bases; J trimming: 5 bases; junction bases outside the gene matches: 2. The CDR3 DNA reads TGTGCCAGCAGCTCAGACAGGGGGACTGAAGCTTTCTTT. The encoded protein is CASSSDRGTEAFF.